This TCR beta chain is from a study of shared clonotypes between healthy human individuals. Points on this clone: Antigen unknown.

Study-wide points: Lower generation probabilities were found for non-shared clonotypes than for those shared by all four donors. Sample collection involved blood only; tissue repertoires are likely different. Depth of sequencing was expected to influence donor clonotype sharing.

The J segment lost 2 bases and the V segment lost 3 bases, leaving 2 bases of the junction unmatched. The CDR3 has 15 residues. Per germline, CDR1 SGHVS and CDR2 FNYEAQ. Method: immunoSEQ multiplex PCR; TCRdb's copy keeps in-frame clones and lacks some. The profile covers some 200,000 clones, with over 60% appearing a single time and over 8.5% taken by the ten largest. The clonotype was recovered from a young man in good health. The sample taken for sequencing was memory CD4+ T cells sorted from blood. Subset given: CD45RA-negative fraction. This chain links TRBV7-6 with TRBJ2-7; 12 positions match TRBD2. The CDR3 DNA reads as TGTGCCAGCAGCTTGCTAGCGGGAGGGACCTACGAGCAGTACTTC. Translating gives CASSLLAGGTYEQYF. Drawing the rest from reference TRBV7-6 and TRBJ2-7, the complete variable domain is GAGVSQSPRYKVTKRGQDVALRCDPISGHVSLYWYRQALGQGPEFLTYFNYEAQQDKSGLPNDRFSAERPEGSISTLTIQRTEQRDSAMYRCASSLLAGGTYEQYFGPGTRLTVT.